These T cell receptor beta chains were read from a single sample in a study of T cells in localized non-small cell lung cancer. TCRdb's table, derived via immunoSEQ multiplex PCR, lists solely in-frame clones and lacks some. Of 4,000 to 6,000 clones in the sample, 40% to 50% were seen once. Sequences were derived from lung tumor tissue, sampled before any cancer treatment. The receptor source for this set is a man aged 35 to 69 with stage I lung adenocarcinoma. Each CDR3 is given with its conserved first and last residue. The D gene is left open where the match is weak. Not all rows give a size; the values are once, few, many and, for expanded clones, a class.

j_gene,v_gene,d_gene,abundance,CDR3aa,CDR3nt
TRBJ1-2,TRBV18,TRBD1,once,CASSPGTVAINYGYTF,TGTGCCAGCTCACCAGGGACAGTCGCTATTAACTATGGCTACACCTTC
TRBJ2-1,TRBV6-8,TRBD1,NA,CASSEDHRGTYNEQFF,TGTGCCAGCAGTGAGGATCACAGGGGGACCTACAATGAGCAGTTCTTC
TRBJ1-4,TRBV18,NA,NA,CASSTFATNEKLFF,TGTGCCAGCTCGACTTTTGCAACTAATGAAAAACTGTTTTTT
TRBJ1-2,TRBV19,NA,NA,CASSRDNLNYGYTF,TGTGCCAGTAGTCGGGACAATTTAAACTATGGCTACACCTTC
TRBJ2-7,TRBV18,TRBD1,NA,CASSPRTGEGYEQYF,TGTGCCAGCTCACCTCGGACAGGGGAAGGTTACGAGCAGTACTTC
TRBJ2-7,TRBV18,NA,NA,CASSLTDGSYEQYF,TGTGCCAGCTCACTCACGGACGGATCCTACGAGCAGTACTTC
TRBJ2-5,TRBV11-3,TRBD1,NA,CASSSAFPGQGQTQYF,TGTGCCAGCAGCTCCGCCTTTCCGGGACAGGGGCAGACCCAGTACTTC
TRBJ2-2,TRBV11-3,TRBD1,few,CASSSDRTNTGELFF,TGTGCCAGCAGCTCGGACAGGACGAACACCGGGGAGCTGTTTTTT
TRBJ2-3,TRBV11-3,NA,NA,CASSLGDSRSTDTQYF,TGTGCCAGCAGCTTGGGTGACAGCCGAAGCACAGATACGCAGTATTTT
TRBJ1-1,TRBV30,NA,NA,CAWSPRPRNTEAFF,TGTGCCTGGAGTCCCCGACCGAGGAACACTGAAGCTTTCTTT
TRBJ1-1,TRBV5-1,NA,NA,CASSLVPGIGTEAFF,TGCGCCAGCAGCTTGGTACCAGGGATTGGGACTGAAGCTTTCTTT
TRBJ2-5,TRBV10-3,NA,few,CAISDSSETQYF,TGTGCCATCAGTGACTCGTCCGAGACCCAGTACTTC
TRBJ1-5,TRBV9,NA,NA,CASRRGSQGNQPQHF,TGTGCCAGCAGGAGAGGCAGTCAAGGCAATCAGCCCCAGCATTTT
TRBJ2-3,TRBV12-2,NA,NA,CASSETSGGAGTDTQYF,TGTGCGAGTTCGGAGACTAGCGGGGGGGCAGGGACAGATACGCAGTATTTT
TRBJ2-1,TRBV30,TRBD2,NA,CAWALAGVNEQFF,TGTGCCTGGGCTCTAGCGGGAGTCAATGAGCAGTTCTTC
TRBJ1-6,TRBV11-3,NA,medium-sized,CASSLAAGQKNSPLHF,TGTGCCAGCAGCTTGGCCGCCGGACAGAAAAATTCACCCCTCCACTTT
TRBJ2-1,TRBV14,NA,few,CASSQGRIRNNEQFF,TGTGCCAGCAGCCAAGGAAGGATTCGTAACAATGAGCAGTTCTTC
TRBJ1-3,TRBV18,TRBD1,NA,CASSPLGTESSGNTIYF,TGTGCCAGCTCACCACTTGGGACAGAATCCTCTGGAAACACCATATATTTT
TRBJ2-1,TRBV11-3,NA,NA,CASLKGGSSYNEQFF,TGTGCCAGCCTCAAGGGGGGGAGCTCCTACAATGAGCAGTTCTTC
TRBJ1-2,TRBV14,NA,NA,CASSPQTSGGYTF,TGTGCCAGCAGCCCCCAAACCAGTGGTGGCTACACCTTC
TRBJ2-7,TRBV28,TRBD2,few,CASRSSGSLIYEQYF,TGTGCCAGCAGGAGTAGCGGGAGTTTGATCTACGAGCAGTACTTC
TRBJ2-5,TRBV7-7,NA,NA,CASSLDPAEETQYF,TGTGCCAGCAGCTTAGATCCAGCGGAAGAGACCCAGTACTTC
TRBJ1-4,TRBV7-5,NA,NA,CASREPGQGGKLFF,TGTGCCAGCAGAGAGCCGGGACAGGGTGGAAAACTGTTTTTT
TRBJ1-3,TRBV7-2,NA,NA,CASSTGSGNTIYF,TGTGCCAGCAGCACAGGGTCTGGAAACACCATATATTTT
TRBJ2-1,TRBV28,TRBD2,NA,CASSFASGSNIEQFF,TGTGCCAGCAGTTTTGCTAGCGGGAGTAATATTGAGCAGTTCTTC
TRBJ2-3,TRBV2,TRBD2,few,CASTTSGGSNTQYF,TGTGCCAGCACGACTAGCGGAGGTTCAAATACGCAGTATTTT
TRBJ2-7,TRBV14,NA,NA,CASSPRTPARIEQYF,TGTGCCAGCAGCCCTCGGACACCCGCAAGGATCGAGCAGTACTTC
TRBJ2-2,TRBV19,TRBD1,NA,CASSIQGVDTGELFF,TGTGCCAGTAGTATCCAGGGGGTGGACACCGGGGAGCTGTTTTTT
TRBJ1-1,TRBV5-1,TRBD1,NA,CASSREGQRHTEAFF,TGCGCCAGCAGCAGAGAGGGACAGCGGCACACTGAAGCTTTCTTT
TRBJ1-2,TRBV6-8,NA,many,CASRPGTNYGGYTF,TGTGCCAGCAGGCCGGGGACAAACTATGGGGGCTACACCTTC
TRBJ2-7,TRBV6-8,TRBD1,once,CASRPPGGEQYF,TGTGCCAGCAGACCCCCAGGGGGCGAGCAGTACTTC
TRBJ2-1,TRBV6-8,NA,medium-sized,CASSYSRGGAANEQFF,TGTGCCAGCAGTTACTCGAGAGGGGGGGCGGCCAATGAGCAGTTCTTC
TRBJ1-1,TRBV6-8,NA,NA,CASSIQGYTEAFF,TGTGCCAGCAGTATACAGGGTTACACTGAAGCTTTCTTT
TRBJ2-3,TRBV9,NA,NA,CASKGSGLTDTQYF,TGTGCCAGCAAGGGGAGCGGACTAACAGATACGCAGTATTTT
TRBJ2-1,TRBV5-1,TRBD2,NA,CASTKRDGLDEQFF,TGCGCCAGCACCAAGCGGGATGGTCTCGATGAGCAGTTCTTC
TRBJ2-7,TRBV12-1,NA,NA,CASSFLGIAGEEQYF,TGTGCCAGCAGCTTTTTGGGTATAGCGGGAGAGGAGCAGTACTTC
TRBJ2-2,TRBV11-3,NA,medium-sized,CASSSSGHRAGELFF,TGTGCCAGCAGCTCATCAGGGCATCGGGCCGGGGAGCTGTTTTTT
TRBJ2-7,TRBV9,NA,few,CASLLLDSSYEQYF,TGTGCCAGCCTCCTTCTGGACTCTTCCTACGAGCAGTACTTC
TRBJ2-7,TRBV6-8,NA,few,CASSPDGSSYEQYF,TGTGCCAGCAGTCCGGACGGGAGCTCCTACGAGCAGTACTTC
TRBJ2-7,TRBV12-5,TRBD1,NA,CASGEGQALYEQYF,TGTGCTAGTGGTGAGGGACAGGCCCTCTACGAGCAGTACTTC
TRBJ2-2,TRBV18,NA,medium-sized,CASSLRGTGELFF,TGTGCCAGCTCACTCAGGGGAACCGGGGAGCTGTTTTTT
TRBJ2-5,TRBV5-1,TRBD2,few,CASSTTRGGRQETQYF,TGCGCCAGCAGCACCACACGCGGGGGGCGTCAAGAGACCCAGTACTTC
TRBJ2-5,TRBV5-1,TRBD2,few,CASSVRLAGKETQYF,TGCGCCAGCAGCGTGCGACTAGCGGGGAAAGAGACCCAGTACTTC
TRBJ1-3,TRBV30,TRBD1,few,CAWSRGGSNTIYF,TGTGCCTGGAGTAGAGGGGGCAGTAACACCATATATTTT
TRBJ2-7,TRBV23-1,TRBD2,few,CASSPSGSSYEQYF,TGCGCCAGCAGCCCTAGCGGGAGCTCCTACGAGCAGTACTTC
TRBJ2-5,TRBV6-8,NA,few,CASSYLGGETQYF,TGTGCCAGCAGTTATCTCGGTGGGGAGACCCAGTACTTC
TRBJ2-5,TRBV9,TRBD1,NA,CASSEGQGGRETQYF,TGTGCCAGCAGCGAGGGACAGGGGGGGCGAGAGACCCAGTACTTC
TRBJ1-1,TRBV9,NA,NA,CASRRGDTEAFF,TGTGCCAGCCGACGTGGGGACACTGAAGCTTTCTTT
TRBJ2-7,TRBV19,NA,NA,CASSTLNPGTSYYEQYF,TGTGCCAGTAGTACCCTAAATCCCGGGACAAGCTACTACGAGCAGTACTTC
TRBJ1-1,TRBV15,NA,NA,CATSRVEGNTEAFF,TGTGCCACCAGCAGAGTCGAGGGGAACACTGAAGCTTTCTTT
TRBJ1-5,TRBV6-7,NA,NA,CASSALGGASNQPQHF,TGTGCCAGCAGCGCCCTGGGGGGGGCGAGCAATCAGCCCCAGCATTTT
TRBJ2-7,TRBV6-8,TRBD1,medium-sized,CASSFTYNDRDSDEQYF,TGTGCCAGCAGTTTCACTTATAACGACAGGGATAGTGACGAGCAGTACTTC